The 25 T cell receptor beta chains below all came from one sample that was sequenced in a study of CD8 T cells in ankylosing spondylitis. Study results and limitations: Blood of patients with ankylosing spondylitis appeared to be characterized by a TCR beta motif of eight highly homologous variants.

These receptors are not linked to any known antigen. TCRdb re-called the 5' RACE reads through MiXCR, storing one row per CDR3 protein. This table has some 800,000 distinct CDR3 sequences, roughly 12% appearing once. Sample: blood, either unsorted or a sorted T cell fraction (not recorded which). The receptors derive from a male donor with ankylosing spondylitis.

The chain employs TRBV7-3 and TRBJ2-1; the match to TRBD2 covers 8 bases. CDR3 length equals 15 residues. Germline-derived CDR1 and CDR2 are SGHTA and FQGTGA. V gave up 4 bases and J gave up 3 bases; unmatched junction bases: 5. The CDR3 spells CASSSGGESYNEQFF. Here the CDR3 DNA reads TGTGCCAGCAGCTCCGGGGGGGAAAGCTACAATGAGCAGTTCTTC. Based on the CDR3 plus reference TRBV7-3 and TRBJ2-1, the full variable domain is GAGVSQTPSNKVTEKGKYVELRCDPISGHTALYWYRQSLGQGPEFLIYFQGTGAADDSGLPNDRFFAVRPEGSVSTLKIQRTERGDSAVYLCASSSGGESYNEQFFGPGTRLTVL.

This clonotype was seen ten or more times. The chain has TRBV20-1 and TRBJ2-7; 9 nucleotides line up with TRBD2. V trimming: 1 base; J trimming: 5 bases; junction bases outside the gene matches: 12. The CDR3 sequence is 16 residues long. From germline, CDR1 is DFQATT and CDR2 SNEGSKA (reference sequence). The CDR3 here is CSARVVDSGSMNEQYF. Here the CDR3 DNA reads TGCAGTGCTAGAGTCGTGGATAGCGGGAGTATGAACGAGCAGTACTTC.

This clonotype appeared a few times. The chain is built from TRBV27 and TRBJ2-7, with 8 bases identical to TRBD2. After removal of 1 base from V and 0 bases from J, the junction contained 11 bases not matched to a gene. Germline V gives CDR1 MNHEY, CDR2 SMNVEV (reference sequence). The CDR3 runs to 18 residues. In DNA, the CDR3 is TGTGCCAGCAGTTTATATCCCCCCGTAGCGGGAACCTCCTACGAGCAGTACTTC. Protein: CASSLYPPVAGTSYEQYF.

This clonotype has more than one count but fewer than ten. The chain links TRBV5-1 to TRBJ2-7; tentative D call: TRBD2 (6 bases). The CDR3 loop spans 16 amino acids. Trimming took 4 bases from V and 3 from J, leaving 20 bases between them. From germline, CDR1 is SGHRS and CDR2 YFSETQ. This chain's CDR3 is CASSPTIAAANYEQYF. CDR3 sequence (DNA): TGCGCCAGCAGCCCTACGATAGCGGCGGCTAACTACGAGCAGTACTTC.

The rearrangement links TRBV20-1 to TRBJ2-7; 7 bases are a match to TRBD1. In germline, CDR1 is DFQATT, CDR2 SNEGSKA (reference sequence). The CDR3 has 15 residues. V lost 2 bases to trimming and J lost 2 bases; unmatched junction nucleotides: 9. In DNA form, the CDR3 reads TGCAGTGCTAGAAACCCAGGGGGTACTACCTACGAGCAGTACTTC. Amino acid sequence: CSARNPGGTTYEQYF.

Written as DNA, the CDR3 is TGTGCCAGCAGTCAAACCGGGACAGGCTACTACGAGCAGTACTTC. Amino acid sequence: CASSQTGTGYYEQYF. This rearrangement joins TRBV6-1 to TRBJ2-7; 8 bases map to TRBD1. V lost 5 bases and J lost 3; bases outside the gene matches: 9. This CDR3 is 15 amino acids long. CDR1 MNHNS and CDR2 SASEGT come from the germline V gene.

CDR3 coding DNA: TGTGCCAGCAGTGAGGTGGAGGGATCACCCCTCCACTTT. Translating it yields CASSEVEGSPLHF. The J gene is TRBJ1-6, the V gene TRBV28; D gene uncertain. This CDR3 spans 13 amino acids. The germline V gene encodes CDR1 MDHEN and CDR2 SYDVKM. V was trimmed by 5 bases and J by 10 bases, leaving 12 bases between them.

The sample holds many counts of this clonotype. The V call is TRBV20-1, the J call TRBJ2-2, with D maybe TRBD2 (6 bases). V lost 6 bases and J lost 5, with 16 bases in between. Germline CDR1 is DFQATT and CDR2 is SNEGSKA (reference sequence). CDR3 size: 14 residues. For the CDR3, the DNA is TGCAGTGCCCCCCGGGACTCAACAACCGGGGAGCTGTTTTTT. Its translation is CSAPRDSTTGELFF.

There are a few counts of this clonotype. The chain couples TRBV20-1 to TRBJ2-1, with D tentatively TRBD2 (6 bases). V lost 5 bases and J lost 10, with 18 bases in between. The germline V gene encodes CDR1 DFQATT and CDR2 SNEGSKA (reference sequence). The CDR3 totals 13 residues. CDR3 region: CSAFQAGFREQFF. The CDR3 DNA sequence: TGCAGTGCTTTCCAAGCGGGTTTCCGCGAGCAGTTCTTC.

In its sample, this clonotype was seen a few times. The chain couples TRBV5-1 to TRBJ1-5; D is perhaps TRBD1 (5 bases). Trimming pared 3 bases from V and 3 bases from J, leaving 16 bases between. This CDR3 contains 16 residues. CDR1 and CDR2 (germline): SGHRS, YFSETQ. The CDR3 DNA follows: TGCGCCAGCAGCTCGGGCCCGCAGGGTCTCAATCAGCCCCAGCATTTT. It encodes CASSSGPQGLNQPQHF.

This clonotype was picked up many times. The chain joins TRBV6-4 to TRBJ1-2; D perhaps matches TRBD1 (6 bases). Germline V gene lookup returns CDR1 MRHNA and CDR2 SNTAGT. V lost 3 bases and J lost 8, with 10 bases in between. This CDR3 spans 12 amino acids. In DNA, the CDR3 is TGTGCCAGCAGTGAACAGGGATTGGGCTACACCTTC. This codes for CASSEQGLGYTF.

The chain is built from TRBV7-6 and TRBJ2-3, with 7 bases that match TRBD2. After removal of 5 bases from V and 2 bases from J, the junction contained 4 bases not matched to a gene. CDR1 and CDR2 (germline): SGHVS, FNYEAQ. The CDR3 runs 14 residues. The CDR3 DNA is TGTGCCAGCAGCCTACTAGCGACCACAGATACGCAGTATTTT. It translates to CASSLLATTDTQYF.

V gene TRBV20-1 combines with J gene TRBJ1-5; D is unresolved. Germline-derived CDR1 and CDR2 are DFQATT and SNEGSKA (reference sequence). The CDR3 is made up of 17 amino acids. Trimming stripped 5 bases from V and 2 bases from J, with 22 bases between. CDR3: CSAAPVGSVYGNQPQHF. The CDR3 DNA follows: TGCAGTGCTGCCCCCGTGGGCTCTGTTTACGGCAATCAGCCCCAGCATTTT.

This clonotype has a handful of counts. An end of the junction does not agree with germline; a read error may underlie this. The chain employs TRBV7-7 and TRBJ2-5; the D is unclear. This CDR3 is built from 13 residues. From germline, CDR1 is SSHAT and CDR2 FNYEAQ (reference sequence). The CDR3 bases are TGTGCTAGCAGCTTAACCCGCAGGGAGACCCAGTACTTC. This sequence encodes CASSLTRRETQYF. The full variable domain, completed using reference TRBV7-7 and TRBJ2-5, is GAGVSQSPRYKVTKRGQDVTLRCDPISSHATLYWYQQALGQGPEFLTYFNYEAQPDKSGLPSDRFSAERPEGSISTLTIQRTEQRDSAMYRCASSLTRRETQYFGPGTRLLVL.

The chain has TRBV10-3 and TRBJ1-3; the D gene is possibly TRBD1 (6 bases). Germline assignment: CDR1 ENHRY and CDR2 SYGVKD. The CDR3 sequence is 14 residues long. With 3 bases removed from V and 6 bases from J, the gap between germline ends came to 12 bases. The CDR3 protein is CAISDPTGLNTIYF. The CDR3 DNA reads TGTGCCATCAGTGATCCTACAGGGTTAAACACCATATATTTT.

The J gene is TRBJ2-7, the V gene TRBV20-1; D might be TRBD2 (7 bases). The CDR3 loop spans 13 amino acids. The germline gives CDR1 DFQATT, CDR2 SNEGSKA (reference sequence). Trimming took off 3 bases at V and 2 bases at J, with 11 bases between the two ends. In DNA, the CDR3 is TGCAGTGCTAGTACCGGGGGGCCCTACGAGCAGTACTTC. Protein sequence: CSASTGGPYEQYF.

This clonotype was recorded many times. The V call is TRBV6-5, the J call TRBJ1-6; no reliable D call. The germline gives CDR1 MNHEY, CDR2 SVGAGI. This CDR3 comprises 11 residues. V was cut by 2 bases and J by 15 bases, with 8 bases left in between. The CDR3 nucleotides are TGTGCCAGCAGTTACCTCGGTGTCCTCCACTTT. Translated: CASSYLGVLHF.

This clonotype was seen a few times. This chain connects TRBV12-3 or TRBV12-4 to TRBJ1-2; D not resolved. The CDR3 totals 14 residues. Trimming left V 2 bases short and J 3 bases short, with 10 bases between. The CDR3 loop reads CASSLRPAHYGYTF. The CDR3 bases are TGTGCCAGCAGTTTAAGGCCCGCCCACTATGGCTACACCTTC.

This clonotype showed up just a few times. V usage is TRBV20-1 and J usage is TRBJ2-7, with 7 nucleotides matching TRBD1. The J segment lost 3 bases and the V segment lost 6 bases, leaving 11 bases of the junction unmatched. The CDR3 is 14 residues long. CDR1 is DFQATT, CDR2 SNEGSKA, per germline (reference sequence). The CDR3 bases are TGCAGTGCCAGAAGGGGGCTCTTTTTCTACGAGCAGTACTTC. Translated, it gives CSARRGLFFYEQYF.

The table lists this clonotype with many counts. CDR3 coding DNA: TGTGCCAGCTCACCCTCAGGGCTAGAGACCCAGTACTTC. It specifies CASSPSGLETQYF. The V call is TRBV18, the J call TRBJ2-5, with a possible D match to TRBD1 (5 bases). V was clipped by 3 bases and J by 4 bases, with 9 bases between them. Germline lookup yields CDR1 KGHSH and CDR2 LQKENI. The CDR3 consists of 13 residues.

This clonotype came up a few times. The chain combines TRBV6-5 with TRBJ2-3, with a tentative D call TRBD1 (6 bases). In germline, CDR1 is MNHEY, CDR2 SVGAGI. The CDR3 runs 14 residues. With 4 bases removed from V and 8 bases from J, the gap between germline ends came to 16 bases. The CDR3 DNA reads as TGTGCCAGCAGTTCCAAACTTCTACAGGGTACGCAGTATTTT. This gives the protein CASSSKLLQGTQYF.

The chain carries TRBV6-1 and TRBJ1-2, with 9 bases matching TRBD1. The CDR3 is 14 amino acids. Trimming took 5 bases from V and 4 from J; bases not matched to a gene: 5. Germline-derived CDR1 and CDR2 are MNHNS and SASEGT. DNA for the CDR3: TGTGCCAGCAGTAGGACAGGGGACCCCTATGGCTACACCTTC. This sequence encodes CASSRTGDPYGYTF.

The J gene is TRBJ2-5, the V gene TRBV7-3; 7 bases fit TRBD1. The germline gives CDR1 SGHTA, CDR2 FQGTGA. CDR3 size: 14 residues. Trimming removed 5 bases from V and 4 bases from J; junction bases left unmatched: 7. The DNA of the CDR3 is TGTGCCAGCAGCCCCAACAGGGGAGCAGAGACCCAGTACTTC. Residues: CASSPNRGAETQYF.

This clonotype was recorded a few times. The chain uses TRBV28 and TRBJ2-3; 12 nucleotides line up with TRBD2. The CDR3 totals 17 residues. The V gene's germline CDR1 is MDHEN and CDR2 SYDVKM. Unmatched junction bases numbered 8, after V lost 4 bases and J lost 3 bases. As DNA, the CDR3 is TGTGCCAGCAGTTCACCTCCAGGGACTAGCGGGACAGATACGCAGTATTTT. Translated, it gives CASSSPPGTSGTDTQYF.

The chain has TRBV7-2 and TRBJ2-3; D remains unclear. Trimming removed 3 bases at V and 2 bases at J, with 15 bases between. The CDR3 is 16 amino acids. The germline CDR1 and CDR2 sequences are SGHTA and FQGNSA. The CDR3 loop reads CASSFGPGRVTDTQYF. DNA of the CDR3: TGTGCCAGCAGCTTTGGCCCTGGACGGGTCACAGATACGCAGTATTTT.